This T cell receptor (beta chain) was sequenced for a study of blood T cell repertoires in COVID-19. Profiling relied on immunoSEQ multiplex PCR, and the TCRdb table lists in-frame clones only, not all of them. This sample has about 250,000 clones, with roughly 86% found just once. Material for sequencing was PBMCs or T cells enriched from blood (not recorded which). The clonotype originates from a woman under 40 with acute COVID-19.

The chain's CDR3 is CASTATVSGANVLTF. Written as DNA, the CDR3 is TGTGCCAGCACCGCGACAGTCTCTGGGGCCAACGTCCTGACTTTC. The chain carries TRBV6-5 and TRBJ2-6; a weak D match, TRBD1 (5 bases). From germline, CDR1 is MNHEY and CDR2 SVGAGI. The CDR3 is 15 residues long. Trimming took off 7 bases at V and 0 bases at J, with 10 bases between the two ends.